The 30 T cell receptor beta chains in this list originate from one sample, sequenced in a study of blood T cell repertoires in COVID-19. Sequenced by immunoSEQ multiplex PCR; TCRdb stores in-frame clones only, minus some. The sample holds 150,000 to 200,000 clones, around four fifths seen once. The sample consisted of peripheral blood. The receptors were gathered from a woman aged 80 or over with acute or convalescent COVID-19.

This clone was counted once. This sequence joins TRBV7-8 and TRBJ1-5; no reliable D call. The V end lost 1 base, the J end lost 2 bases, and 9 bases lay between the germline ends. The CDR3 contains 15 residues. Germline assignment: CDR1 SGHVS and CDR2 FQNEAQ. For the CDR3, the DNA is TGTGCCAGCAGCTTAGGGGAGCTTGGCAATCAGCCCCAGCATTTT. It specifies CASSLGELGNQPQHF.

The chain employs TRBV5-6 and TRBJ1-1; D possibly corresponds to TRBD1 (5 bases). CDR3 length: 14 residues. CDR1 is SGHDT, CDR2 YYEEEE, per germline. V lost 0 bases and J lost 3, with 9 bases in between. The CDR3, as DNA: TGTGCCAGCAGCTTGGGGGCGGGGGACACTGAAGCTTTCTTT. Its translation is CASSLGAGDTEAFF.

This clone was recorded at least ten times. The chain uses TRBV6-2 or TRBV6-3 and TRBJ2-1; D might be TRBD2 (6 bases). V was clipped by 0 bases and J by 4 bases, with 22 bases between them. Germline CDR1 reads MNHEY; CDR2 reads SVGEGT. The CDR3 totals 19 residues. The CDR3 DNA follows: TGTGCCAGCAGTTACTCCGGCGGGATCGACTTTGGGTCGTACAATGAGCAGTTCTTC. Translation: CASSYSGGIDFGSYNEQFF.

V gene TRBV6-2 or TRBV6-3 combines with J gene TRBJ1-2; D unclear. Trimming pared 6 bases from V and 0 bases from J, leaving 17 bases between. The CDR3 has 16 amino acids. CDR1 and CDR2 from the germline V gene are MNHEY and SVGEGT. In nucleotides, the CDR3 is TGTGCCAGCAGCCCCTCGGGAACCCGAGCTAACTATGGCTACACCTTC. It codes for CASSPSGTRANYGYTF.

The rearrangement uses TRBV6-1 and TRBJ2-3; possible D gene TRBD1, 7 bases. The CDR3 covers 14 residues. With 3 bases removed from V and 4 bases from J, the gap between germline ends came to 11 bases. The germline V gene encodes CDR1 MNHNS and CDR2 SASEGT. CDR3 nucleotide sequence: TGTGCCAGCAGTGATGGCAGGGGGGCAGATACGCAGTATTTT. Translating gives CASSDGRGADTQYF.

The chain uses TRBV5-1 and TRBJ1-2; D gene unclear. Germline V CDR1 and CDR2: SGHRS, YFSETQ. This CDR3 is 12 amino acids long. V was pared by 0 bases and J by 5 bases, with 5 bases between. CDR3 loop: CASSLDIYGYTF. The DNA of the CDR3 is TGCGCCAGCAGCTTGGACATATATGGCTACACCTTC.

This clone was seen a handful of times. The genes are TRBV11-1 and TRBJ2-7; D not resolved. This CDR3 has 13 residues. The ends were cut back, 6 bases at V and 0 bases at J, with 9 bases in the middle. The germline V gene encodes CDR1 SGHAT and CDR2 FQDESV (reference sequence). Written as DNA, the CDR3 is TGTGCCAGCAGTCCCTGGAGCTCCTACGAGCAGTACTTC. It specifies CASSPWSSYEQYF.

This rearrangement joins TRBV6-5 to TRBJ1-2, with 11 bases lining up with TRBD1. Trimming at V came to 3 bases and at J to 4 bases, leaving 4 bases not matched to a gene. This CDR3 has 15 residues. The germline CDR1 and CDR2 sequences are MNHEY and SVGAGI. As DNA, the CDR3 is TGTGCCAGCAGTTATAGGACAGGGGGCTTCTATGGCTACACCTTC. It translates to CASSYRTGGFYGYTF.

V gene TRBV3-1 (or the pseudogene TRBV3-2) combines with J gene TRBJ1-5; TRBD1 matches at 9 bases. V trimming: 4 bases; J trimming: 0 bases; junction bases outside the gene matches: 10. The CDR3 totals 18 residues. CDR1 is LGHDT and CDR2 is YNNKEL in the germline V gene (reference sequence). CDR3 in DNA: TGTGCCAGCAGCCGGCCGGGACAGGGAGATTATAGCAATCAGCCCCAGCATTTT. Translation gives CASSRPGQGDYSNQPQHF.

The V and J genes are TRBV18 and TRBJ2-5; possibly TRBD1 for D (5 bases). CDR3 length equals 14 residues. V was clipped by 1 base and J by 5 bases, with 11 bases between them. In germline, CDR1 is KGHSH, CDR2 LQKENI. CDR3 region: CASSPLQVGETQYF. The DNA for the CDR3 is TGTGCCAGCTCACCACTACAGGTGGGGGAGACCCAGTACTTC.

V and J are TRBV6-5 and TRBJ1-5, with 10 positions matching TRBD1. The J segment lost 7 bases and the V segment lost 5 bases, leaving 8 bases of the junction unmatched. The CDR3 contains 15 residues. From germline, CDR1 is MNHEY and CDR2 SVGAGI. The CDR3 DNA is TGTGCCAGCAGTAAGACAGGGGGCGATGGACAGCCCCAGCATTTT. This sequence encodes CASSKTGGDGQPQHF.

This clone showed up just a few times. This chain links TRBV2 with TRBJ2-3; 7 nucleotides align to TRBD1. This CDR3 comprises 16 residues. The ends lost 6 bases at V and 1 base at J; junction bases unmatched: 10. Germline values: CDR1 SNHLY, CDR2 FYNNEI. This CDR3 reads CASRVYRDSGTDTQYF. In DNA form, the CDR3 reads TGTGCCAGCAGAGTCTACCGGGACAGTGGCACAGATACGCAGTATTTT.

The V and J genes are TRBV27 and TRBJ2-7, with 7 bases that match TRBD2. The CDR3 length is 13 residues. The germline V gene encodes CDR1 MNHEY and CDR2 SMNVEV (reference sequence). V dropped 6 bases and J dropped 1; count of bases not matched to a gene: 3. The CDR3 reads CASRASGSYEQYF. CDR3 sequence (DNA): TGTGCCAGCAGGGCTAGCGGTTCCTACGAGCAGTACTTC.

The V call is TRBV30, the J call TRBJ2-7, with a possible D match to TRBD2 (6 bases). Trimming left V 7 bases short and J 6 bases short, with 13 bases between. The CDR3 totals 11 residues. Germline-derived CDR1 and CDR2 are GTSNPN and SVGIG (reference sequence). CDR3 in DNA: TGTGCCTTCGGGGACTTCGCCGAGCAGTACTTC. It yields the protein CAFGDFAEQYF.

V gene TRBV7-9 combines with J gene TRBJ1-2, with a weak D call TRBD1 (6 bases). From germline, CDR1 is SEHNR and CDR2 FQNEAQ (reference sequence). The ends were cut back, 0 bases at V and 1 base at J, with 18 bases in the middle. There are 18 residues in the CDR3. The CDR3 loop is CASSLAVSGAPFNYGYTF. The CDR3 DNA reads as TGTGCCAGCAGCTTAGCGGTGTCAGGGGCCCCGTTTAACTATGGCTACACCTTC. The full variable domain, completed using reference TRBV7-9 and TRBJ1-2, is DTGVSQNPRHKITKRGQNVTFRCDPISEHNRLYWYRQTLGQGPEFLTYFQNEAQLEKSRLLSDRFSAERPKGSFSTLEIQRTEQGDSAMYLCASSLAVSGAPFNYGYTFGSGTRLTVV.

V is TRBV6-2 or TRBV6-3 and J is TRBJ1-2, with D possibly being TRBD1 (5 bases). The CDR3 is 13 residues long. Germline lookup yields CDR1 MNHEY and CDR2 SVGEGT. The germline V and J ends were trimmed by 3 bases and 2 bases, with 7 bases remaining between them. The DNA for the CDR3 is TGTGCCAGCAGTTATAACAGGAACTATGGCTACACCTTC. Translating gives CASSYNRNYGYTF.

The chain joins TRBV2 to TRBJ1-4; 11 bases fit TRBD1. The CDR3 sequence is 17 residues long. Germline V gene sequence: CDR1 SNHLY, CDR2 FYNNEI. V lost 5 bases and J lost 8; bases outside the gene matches: 13. CDR3 DNA: TGTGCCAGCAGTCCGGGGGACAGGGGGGGCTTTCGGGAAAAACTGTTTTTT. Protein product: CASSPGDRGGFREKLFF.

The chain links TRBV12-5 to TRBJ2-3; D unclear. Per the germline V gene, CDR1 is LGHNT and CDR2 is FRNRAP. This CDR3 comprises 13 residues. The V end was cut by 9 bases, the J end by 4 bases, with 14 bases between. CDR3 nucleotides: TGTGCTAGCTACAGCCTTATGTCAGATACGCAGTATTTT. Protein sequence: CASYSLMSDTQYF.

The chain joins TRBV19 to TRBJ1-2; 9 nucleotides align to TRBD1. Germline CDR1 is LNHDA and CDR2 is SQIVND (reference sequence). The CDR3 loop spans 15 amino acids. V lost 3 bases, J lost 3 bases, and 5 bases stayed unmatched. This CDR3 is CASSITGGADYGYTF. The CDR3 region has the DNA TGTGCCAGTAGTATTACAGGGGGCGCGGACTATGGCTACACCTTC.

This clone was recorded once. The chain has TRBV3-1 (or the pseudogene TRBV3-2) and TRBJ1-6, with 9 positions matching TRBD1. Germline lookup yields CDR1 LGHDT and CDR2 YNNKEL (reference sequence). The CDR3 consists of 14 residues. V shed 5 bases, J shed 7 bases, and the junction held 3 bases outside the gene matches. CDR3 protein: CASSTGQGNSPLHF. The CDR3 nucleotides read TGTGCCAGCAGCACCGGACAGGGGAATTCACCCCTCCACTTT.

The chain joins TRBV18 to TRBJ2-1, with 13 nucleotides matching TRBD2. V shed 1 base and J 4 bases; nucleotides not matched to a gene: 4. The CDR3 is 17 residues long. Germline lookup yields CDR1 KGHSH and CDR2 LQKENI. CDR3 DNA sequence: TGTGCCAGCTCACCACGGACTAGCGGGAGTTTATACAATGAGCAGTTCTTC. Its translation: CASSPRTSGSLYNEQFF.

V and J are TRBV4-1 and TRBJ1-2, with 9 bases that match TRBD1. The V gene's germline CDR1 is MGHRA and CDR2 YSYEKL. The ends lost 5 bases at V and 8 bases at J; junction bases unmatched: 6. This CDR3 has 13 residues. The CDR3 spells CASSSLGTGGYTF. The CDR3 nucleotides read TGCGCCAGCAGCTCTTTGGGGACAGGGGGCTACACCTTC.

The chain recombines TRBV7-2 with TRBJ2-1; TRBD2 agrees at 7 bases. The germline CDR1 and CDR2 sequences are SGHTA and FQGNSA. This CDR3 is 15 amino acids long. With V trimmed by 2 bases and J by 4 bases, 5 bases remained unmatched. The CDR3 loop is CASSLRPSGYNEQFF. The CDR3, as DNA: TGTGCCAGCAGCTTAAGGCCTAGCGGTTACAATGAGCAGTTCTTC.

V is TRBV4-3 and J is TRBJ2-7; perhaps TRBD1 as D (5 bases). The germline CDR1 and CDR2 sequences are LGHNA and YSLEER. V lost 4 bases, J lost 1 base, and 14 bases lay in between. The CDR3 is made up of 15 amino acids. In DNA form, the CDR3 reads TGCGCCAGCAGCCCCCAAAGGGGCTTATCCTACGAGCAGTACTTC. This codes for CASSPQRGLSYEQYF.

This rearrangement joins TRBV19 to TRBJ2-6; the match to TRBD1 covers 9 bases. Germline values: CDR1 LNHDA, CDR2 SQIVND (reference sequence). The CDR3 runs to 17 residues. V dropped 5 bases and J dropped 1; count of bases not matched to a gene: 6. Written as DNA, the CDR3 is TGTGCCAGTAGTGCCGGGACAGGGTGGTCTGGGGCCAACGTCCTGACTTTC. This sequence encodes CASSAGTGWSGANVLTF.

V gene TRBV5-1 combines with J gene TRBJ2-1; 10 positions agree with TRBD2. The CDR3 covers 14 residues. Germline CDR1 and CDR2: SGHRS and YFSETQ. V lost 2 bases, J lost 5 bases, and 1 base stayed unmatched. CDR3 nucleotide sequence: TGCGCCAGCAGCTTTCTAGCGGGAGACAATGAGCAGTTCTTC. It encodes CASSFLAGDNEQFF.

This clone came up once. This chain uses TRBV29-1 with TRBJ1-2; D remains unclear. The CDR3 loop spans 13 amino acids. The germline V gene has CDR1 SQVTM and CDR2 ANQGSEA. V shed 0 bases and J shed 4 bases, with 9 bases lying between them. CDR3 sequence reads: CSVEDLRGYGYTF. DNA for the CDR3: TGCAGCGTTGAAGATCTCCGAGGCTATGGCTACACCTTC.

This rearrangement joins TRBV7-2 to TRBJ1-2; tentative D call: TRBD1 (5 bases). There are 13 residues in the CDR3. Germline V gene lookup returns CDR1 SGHTA and CDR2 FQGNSA. The V end lost 1 base, the J end lost 5 bases, and 8 bases lay between the germline ends. The CDR3 sequence is CASSLGRAYGYTF. The CDR3 coding sequence is TGTGCCAGCAGCTTAGGCAGGGCTTATGGCTACACCTTC.

This clone has only a few counts. At the DNA level, this CDR3 is encoded by other sequences in the same sample as well. The chain links TRBV3-1 (or the pseudogene TRBV3-2) to TRBJ2-5; unclear D gene. The CDR3 is 13 amino acids. From germline, CDR1 is LGHDT and CDR2 YNNKEL (reference sequence). Trimming pared 1 base from V and 2 bases from J, leaving 5 bases between. The CDR3 sequence: CASSQVLQETQYF. The CDR3 DNA sequence: TGTGCCAGCAGCCAAGTACTACAAGAGACCCAGTACTTC.

The chain joins TRBV6-5 to TRBJ2-7; tentatively, D is TRBD1 (6 bases). Between the trimmed V and J ends, which lost 6 bases and 5 bases, there was a span of 17 bases. Per germline, CDR1 MNHEY and CDR2 SVGAGI. The CDR3 is made up of 14 amino acids. The CDR3 reads CASRTLQGVDEQYF. The CDR3 region has the DNA TGTGCCAGCAGGACACTACAGGGAGTCGACGAGCAGTACTTC.